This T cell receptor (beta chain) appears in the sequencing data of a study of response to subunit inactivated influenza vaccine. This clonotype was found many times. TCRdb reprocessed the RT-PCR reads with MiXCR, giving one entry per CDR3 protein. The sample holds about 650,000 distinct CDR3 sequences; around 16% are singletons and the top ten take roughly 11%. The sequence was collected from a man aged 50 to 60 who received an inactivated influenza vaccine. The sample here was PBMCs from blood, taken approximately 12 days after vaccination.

CDR3 sequence: CSVRVRTGETYEQYF. The CDR3 nucleotides read TGCAGCGTTCGTGTGCGCACAGGGGAGACCTACGAGCAGTACTTC. The chain combines TRBV29-1 with TRBJ2-7; 7 bases are shared with TRBD1. V lost 5 bases to trimming and J lost 2 bases; unmatched junction nucleotides: 12. CDR1 and CDR2 (germline): SQVTM, ANQGSEA. The CDR3 is made up of 15 amino acids.